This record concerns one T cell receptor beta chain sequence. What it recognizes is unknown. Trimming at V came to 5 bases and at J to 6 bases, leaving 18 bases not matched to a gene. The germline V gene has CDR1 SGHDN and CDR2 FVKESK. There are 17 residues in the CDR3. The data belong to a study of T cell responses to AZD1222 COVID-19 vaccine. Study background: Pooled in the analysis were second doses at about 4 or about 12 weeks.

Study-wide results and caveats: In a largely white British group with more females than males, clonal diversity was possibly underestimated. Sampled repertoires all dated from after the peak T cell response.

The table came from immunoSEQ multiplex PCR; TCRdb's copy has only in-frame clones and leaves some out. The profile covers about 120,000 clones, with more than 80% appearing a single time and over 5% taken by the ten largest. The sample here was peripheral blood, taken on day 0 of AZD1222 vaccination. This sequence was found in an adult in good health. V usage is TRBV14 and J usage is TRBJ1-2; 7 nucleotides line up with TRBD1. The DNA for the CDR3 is TGTGCCAGCAGCGCGGCTACAGGGGTCCGGTTTCGCGATGGCTACACCTTC. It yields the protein CASSAATGVRFRDGYTF.